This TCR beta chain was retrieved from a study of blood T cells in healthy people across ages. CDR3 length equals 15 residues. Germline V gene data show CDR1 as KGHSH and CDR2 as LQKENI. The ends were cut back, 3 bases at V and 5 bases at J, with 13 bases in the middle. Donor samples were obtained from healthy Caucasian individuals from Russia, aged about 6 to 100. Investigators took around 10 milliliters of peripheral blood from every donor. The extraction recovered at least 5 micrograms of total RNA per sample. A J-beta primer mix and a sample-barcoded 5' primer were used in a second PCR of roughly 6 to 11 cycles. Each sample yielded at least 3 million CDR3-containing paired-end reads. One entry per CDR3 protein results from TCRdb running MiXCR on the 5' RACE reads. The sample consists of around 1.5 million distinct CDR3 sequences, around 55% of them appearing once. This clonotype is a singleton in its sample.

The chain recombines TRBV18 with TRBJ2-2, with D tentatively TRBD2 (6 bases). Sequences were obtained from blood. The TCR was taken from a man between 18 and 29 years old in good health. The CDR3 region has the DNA TGTGCCAGCTCACCGTTGGGGACTGAGACCGGGGAGCTGTTTTTT. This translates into CASSPLGTETGELFF.